The 8 T cell receptor beta chains listed next were all sequenced from one sample in a study of blood T cell repertoires in COVID-19. Profiled with immunoSEQ multiplex PCR; TCRdb holds only in-frame clones, not every one. Altogether around 170,000 clones are present, just over 85% being singletons, with the ten largest covering approximately 7%. Sequencing was done on a sample of peripheral blood. All receptors derive from a man aged 45 to 65 with active or convalescent COVID-19.

V usage is TRBV27 and J usage is TRBJ2-2; 8 bases agree with TRBD2. Trimming took 2 bases from V and 4 from J; bases not matched to a gene: 3. Germline-derived CDR1 and CDR2 are MNHEY and SMNVEV (reference sequence). The length of the CDR3 is 15 residues. The CDR3 sequence is CASSLLAGRTGELFF. DNA of the CDR3: TGTGCCAGCAGTTTACTAGCGGGTCGCACCGGGGAGCTGTTTTTT.

The J gene is TRBJ1-1, the V gene TRBV6-2 or TRBV6-3, with 7 bases aligning to TRBD1. The germline V gene encodes CDR1 MNHEY and CDR2 SVGEGT. V lost 6 bases to trimming and J lost 5 bases; unmatched junction nucleotides: 15. The CDR3 is 16 residues long. Here the CDR3 DNA reads TGTGCCAGCAGCCTCCACGTGACAGGGATGAGAACTGAAGCTTTCTTT. Translation gives CASSLHVTGMRTEAFF.

The chain uses TRBV7-2 and TRBJ1-2; D is possibly TRBD1 (6 bases). This CDR3 is 15 amino acids long. Germline V gene sequence: CDR1 SGHTA, CDR2 FQGNSA. V lost 1 base and J lost 4, with 13 bases in between. The CDR3 DNA reads TGTGCCAGCAGCTTAGAGGGGGACACGTTCTATGGCTACACCTTC. Its translation: CASSLEGDTFYGYTF. Combining the CDR3 with reference TRBV7-2 and TRBJ1-2 gives the whole variable domain GAGVSQSPSNKVTEKGKDVELRCDPISGHTALYWYRQSLGQGLEFLIYFQGNSAPDKSGLPSDRFSAERTGGSVSTLTIQRTQQEDSAVYLCASSLEGDTFYGYTFGSGTRLTVV.

The V and J genes are TRBV10-3 and TRBJ1-6, with 9 positions matching TRBD1. The CDR3 is made up of 16 amino acids. The junction had 9 bases not matched to a gene; V was cut back by 8 bases and J by 4 bases. Germline lookup yields CDR1 ENHRY and CDR2 SYGVKD. The CDR3 sequence is CAIRGDREPYNSPLHF. The CDR3 nucleotides read TGTGCCATCCGGGGGGACAGGGAGCCTTATAATTCACCCCTCCACTTT.

The chain combines TRBV27 with TRBJ1-5; a possible D gene is TRBD1 (6 bases). Trimming shortened V by 3 bases and J by 6 bases, and 15 bases separated the two germline ends. The length of the CDR3 is 15 residues. CDR1 and CDR2 from the germline V gene are MNHEY and SMNVEV (reference sequence). CDR3 DNA: TGTGCCAGCAGTTTCGCCCAGGGGTTTGGTCAGCCCCAGCATTTT. Its translation is CASSFAQGFGQPQHF.

This clone was seen just once. V gene TRBV7-8 combines with J gene TRBJ1-5; TRBD1 might be the D (5 bases). From germline, CDR1 is SGHVS and CDR2 FQNEAQ. The CDR3 covers 14 residues. V lost 5 bases to trimming and J lost 6 bases, with 14 bases between them. This CDR3 is CASSLSSRAQPQHF. CDR3 coding DNA: TGTGCCAGCAGCCTGTCGTCCAGGGCTCAGCCCCAGCATTTT.

The chain employs TRBV18 and TRBJ2-5, with TRBD2 identical over 9 bases. Germline CDR1 KGHSH, CDR2 LQKENI. The CDR3 has 16 amino acids. V shed 2 bases and J 5 bases; nucleotides not matched to a gene: 9. The CDR3 is CASSPTRGSGGETQYF. DNA for the CDR3: TGTGCCAGCTCACCAACCCGGGGTAGCGGGGGTGAGACCCAGTACTTC.

The CDR3 nucleotides are TGTGCCAGTCACTCGACAGGGAGCTCTGGAAACACCATATATTTT. Encoded protein: CASHSTGSSGNTIYF. The rearrangement uses TRBV27 and TRBJ1-3; 7 bases line up with TRBD1. J gave up 0 bases and V 9 bases, and 8 bases lay outside the gene matches. In germline, CDR1 is MNHEY, CDR2 SMNVEV (reference sequence). The CDR3 length is 15 residues.